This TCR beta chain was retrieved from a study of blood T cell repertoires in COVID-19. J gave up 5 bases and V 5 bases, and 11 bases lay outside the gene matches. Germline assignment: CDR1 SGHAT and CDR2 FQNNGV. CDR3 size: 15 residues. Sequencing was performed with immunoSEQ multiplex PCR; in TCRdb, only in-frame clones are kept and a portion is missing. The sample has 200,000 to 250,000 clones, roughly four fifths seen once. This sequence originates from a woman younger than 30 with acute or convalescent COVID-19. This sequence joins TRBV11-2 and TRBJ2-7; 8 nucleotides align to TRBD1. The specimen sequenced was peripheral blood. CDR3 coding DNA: TGTGCCAGCAGCCTCCGACGATGGACAGGGAACGAGCAGTACTTC. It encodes CASSLRRWTGNEQYF. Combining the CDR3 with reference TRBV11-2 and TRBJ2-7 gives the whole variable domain EAGVAQSPRYKIIEKRQSVAFWCNPISGHATLYWYQQILGQGPKLLIQFQNNGVVDDSQLPKDRFSAERLKGVDSTLKIQPAKLEDSAVYLCASSLRRWTGNEQYFGPGTRLTVT.